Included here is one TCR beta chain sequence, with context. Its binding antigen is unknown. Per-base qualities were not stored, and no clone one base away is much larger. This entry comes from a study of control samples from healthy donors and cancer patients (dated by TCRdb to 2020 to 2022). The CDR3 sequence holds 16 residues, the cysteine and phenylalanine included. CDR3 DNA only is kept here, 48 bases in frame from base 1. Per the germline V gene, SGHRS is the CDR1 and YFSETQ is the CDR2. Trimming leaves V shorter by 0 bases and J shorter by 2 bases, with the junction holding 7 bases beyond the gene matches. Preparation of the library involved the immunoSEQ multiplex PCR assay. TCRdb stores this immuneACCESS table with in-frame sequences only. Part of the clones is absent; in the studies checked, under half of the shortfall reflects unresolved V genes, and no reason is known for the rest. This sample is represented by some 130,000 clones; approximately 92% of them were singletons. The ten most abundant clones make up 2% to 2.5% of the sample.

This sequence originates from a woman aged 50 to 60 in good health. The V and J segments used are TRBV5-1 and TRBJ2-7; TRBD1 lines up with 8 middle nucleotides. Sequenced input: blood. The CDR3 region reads CASSLGFGTGTYEQYF. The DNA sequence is TGCGCCAGCAGCTTGGGGTTCGGGACAGGAACCTACGAGCAGTACTTC.